This T cell receptor beta chain came from a study of T cells in Graves' hyperthyroidism and ophthalmopathy. This clonotype was seen ten or more times. From RNA transcripts, TCR beta CDR3 regions were amplified. The TCR CDR3 was amplified in a first-round RT-PCR using the HTBI primer set. A single record per CDR3 protein comes from TCRdb applying MiXCR to the multiplex PCR reads. The sample lists about 250,000 distinct CDR3 sequences, 12% to 15% occurring once. V lost 3 bases to trimming and J lost 1 base, with 12 bases between them. The CDR3 runs 14 residues. Per the germline V gene, CDR1 is DFQATT and CDR2 is SNEGSKA (reference sequence).

This sequence originates from a woman aged 45-60 years with Graves' hyperthyroidism that later progressed to Graves' ophthalmopathy. Specimen: blood. V is TRBV20-1 and J is TRBJ1-1; no clear D gene. CDR3 sequence: CSASVGIGNTEAFF. The CDR3 DNA reads as TGCAGTGCTAGCGTGGGGATAGGGAACACTGAAGCTTTCTTT.